Below, 14 T cell receptor beta chains from the same sample are listed, as sequenced in a study of cytomegalovirus exposure and HLA in healthy donors. The study ran its PCR with 60 Vbeta and 13 Jbeta primers. The data were produced by immunoSEQ multiplex PCR, yet TCRdb's version contains in-frame clones alone and is incomplete. This sample has approximately 82,000 clones, with around 10% found just once. Sequencing used PBMCs. The source is a man in his sixties in good health and CMV-seropositive.

The chain uses TRBV7-9 and TRBJ2-1; 8 positions match TRBD1. The CDR3 totals 16 residues. The germline CDR1 and CDR2 sequences are SEHNR and FQNEAQ (reference sequence). With 5 bases clipped from V and 8 bases from J, the junction kept 14 bases outside the gene matches. In nucleotides, the CDR3 is TGTGCCAGCAGCCCGCCACAGGGGGGTCGTGTGTATGAGCAGTTCTTC. Its protein is CASSPPQGGRVYEQFF.

The V call is TRBV6-1, the J call TRBJ2-3; no reliable D call. The CDR3 has 15 amino acids. Germline V gives CDR1 MNHNS, CDR2 SASEGT. The V gene lost 5 bases and the J gene lost 6 bases, with 18 bases spanning the gap. CDR3 sequence (DNA): TGTGCCAGCAGTCCCTCTTGGAGTCTCCGGGATACGCAGTATTTT. Its protein product is CASSPSWSLRDTQYF.

In this sample, this clone turned up many times. Germline and junction disagree at one end, which may indicate a read error. The chain's CDR3 is CASTESSTSGSYEQYF. CDR3 sequence (DNA): TGTGCCAGCACTGAAAGCAGTACTAGCGGGTCCTACGAGCAGTACTTC. This chain links TRBV2 with TRBJ2-7, with TRBD2 matching 9 bases. CDR3 length equals 16 residues. Germline values: CDR1 SNHLY, CDR2 FYNNEI.

The rearrangement joins TRBV7-2 to TRBJ2-1; a possible D gene is TRBD2 (5 bases). V was shortened by 5 bases and J by 9 bases, with 14 bases between the two germline ends. The CDR3 spans 13 residues. Germline V gene data show CDR1 as SGHTA and CDR2 as FQGNSA. CDR3 sequence: CASSHRREGEQFF. The CDR3 DNA follows: TGTGCCAGCAGCCACCGAAGAGAGGGTGAGCAGTTCTTC.

The V call is TRBV1, the J call TRBJ2-1; TRBD2, as called in the table, went unchecked against the DNA. TRBV1 is shown as a pseudogene. The CDR3 sequence is 17 residues long. The CDR3 DNA reads as TGCACCAGCAGCCAGGCTTCCGGGACTAGCGGGAGTGATGAGCAGTTCTTC. As protein: CTSSQASGTSGSDEQFF.

The CDR3 bases are TGTGCCAGCAGTTTAAGCGCCCACCCGAACTATGGCTACACCTTC. As protein: CASSLSAHPNYGYTF. The chain is built from TRBV27 and TRBJ1-2; D is unclear. The V end was cut by 2 bases, the J end by 2 bases, with 12 bases between. CDR3 length: 15 amino acids. Germline loops: CDR1 MNHEY, CDR2 SMNVEV (reference sequence).

The chain has TRBV18 and TRBJ1-2; 7 bases fit TRBD1. Germline loops: CDR1 KGHSH, CDR2 LQKENI. The CDR3 contains 14 residues. V was pared by 3 bases and J by 8 bases, with 9 bases of the junction left unmatched. The CDR3 sequence is CASSPRDRVGGYTF. Written as DNA, the CDR3 is TGTGCCAGCTCACCCCGAGACAGGGTAGGAGGCTACACCTTC.

This clone was counted only a few times. The J gene is TRBJ1-1, the V gene TRBV7-8; D is possibly TRBD1 (5 bases). The germline V gene encodes CDR1 SGHVS and CDR2 FQNEAQ. The V and J ends lost 1 base and 6 bases respectively, with 12 bases between them. The CDR3 runs to 14 residues. The CDR3 loop reads CASSLVAGWPEAFF. DNA of the CDR3: TGTGCCAGCAGCTTAGTGGCAGGGTGGCCTGAAGCTTTCTTT.

This clone was seen a handful of times. The V call is TRBV30, the J call TRBJ1-5; no firm D call. CDR1 and CDR2 (germline): GTSNPN, SVGIG (reference sequence). The CDR3 is 13 residues long. Trimming pared 4 bases from V and 0 bases from J, leaving 7 bases between. CDR3 bases: TGTGCCTGGAATCACAATAGCAATCAGCCCCAGCATTTT. Translating it yields CAWNHNSNQPQHF.

Remarks on this clone: An end of the junction does not agree with germline; a read error may underlie this. The J gene is TRBJ2-3, the V gene TRBV7-7; D is uncertain. This CDR3 has 12 residues. Germline lookup yields CDR1 SSHAT and CDR2 FNYEAQ (reference sequence). CDR3 bases: TGTGCTAGCAGCTTATGGCCCGATACGCAGTATTTT. It specifies CASSLWPDTQYF.

V usage is TRBV28 and J usage is TRBJ2-7, with 10 bases fitting TRBD1. The CDR3 is 14 residues long. Germline CDR1 and CDR2: MDHEN and SYDVKM. V lost 3 bases and J lost 7; bases outside the gene matches: 6. In DNA form, the CDR3 reads TGTGCCAGCAGTTTCGTCCGGACAGGGGGGGAGCAGTACTTC. Its protein is CASSFVRTGGEQYF.

The J gene is TRBJ2-1, the V gene TRBV19; 14 nucleotides line up with TRBD2. CDR1 LNHDA and CDR2 SQIVND come from the germline V gene (reference sequence). This CDR3 contains 18 residues. The V and J ends lost 9 bases and 3 bases, in that order; junction bases with no gene match: 13. CDR3 coding DNA: TGTGCCAGCACCGGCTCCGGGACTAGCGGGAGAGACTACAATGAGCAGTTCTTC. As protein: CASTGSGTSGRDYNEQFF.

Only a few counts were recorded for this clone. The chain carries TRBV6-5 and TRBJ2-4; the match to TRBD2 covers 10 bases. Germline V CDR1 and CDR2: MNHEY, SVGAGI. The ends lost 6 bases at V and 8 bases at J; junction bases unmatched: 10. The CDR3 is 15 residues long. The CDR3 sequence is CASSPAGGGVYIQYF. Here the CDR3 DNA reads TGTGCCAGCAGCCCAGCGGGAGGGGGTGTATACATTCAGTACTTC.

This clone appeared a few times. The chain combines TRBV30 with TRBJ1-6; 8 positions agree with TRBD1. Germline V gene sequence: CDR1 GTSNPN, CDR2 SVGIG (reference sequence). This CDR3 is built from 14 residues. V was clipped by 3 bases and J by 7 bases; unmatched bases: 5. The CDR3 DNA follows: TGTGCCTGGAGATGGACAGGGCTAAATTCACCCCTCCACTTT. This codes for CAWRWTGLNSPLHF. Drawing the rest from reference TRBV30 and TRBJ1-6, the complete variable domain is SQTIHQWPATLVQPVGSPLSLECTVEGTSNPNLYWYRQAAGRGLQLLFYSVGIGQISSEVPQNLSASRPQDRQFILSSKKLLLSDSGFYLCAWRWTGLNSPLHFGNGTRLTVT.